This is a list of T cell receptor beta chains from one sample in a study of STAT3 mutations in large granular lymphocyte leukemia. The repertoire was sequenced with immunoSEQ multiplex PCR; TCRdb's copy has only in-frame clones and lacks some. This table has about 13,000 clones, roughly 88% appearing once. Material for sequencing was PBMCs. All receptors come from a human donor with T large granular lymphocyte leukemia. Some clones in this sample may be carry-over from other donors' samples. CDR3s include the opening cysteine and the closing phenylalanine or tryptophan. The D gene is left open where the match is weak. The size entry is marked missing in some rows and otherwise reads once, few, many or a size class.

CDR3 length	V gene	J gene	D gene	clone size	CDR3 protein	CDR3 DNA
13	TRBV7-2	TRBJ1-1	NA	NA	CASSLVANTEAFF	TGTGCCAGCAGCTTAGTGGCGAACACTGAAGCTTTCTTT
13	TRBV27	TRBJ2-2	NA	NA	CASSRGYTGELFF	TGTGCCAGCAGTAGGGGGTACACCGGGGAGCTGTTTTTT
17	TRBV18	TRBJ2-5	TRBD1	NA	CASSPGQGVGRSETQYF	TGTGCCAGCTCACCGGGACAGGGAGTCGGCAGGTCGGAGACCCAGTACTTC
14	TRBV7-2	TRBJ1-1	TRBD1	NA	CASSATLQGTEAFF	TGTGCCAGCAGCGCCACCTTACAGGGGACTGAAGCTTTCTTT
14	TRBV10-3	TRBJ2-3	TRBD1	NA	CAISEYRGTDTQYF	TGTGCCATCAGTGAGTACAGGGGTACAGATACGCAGTATTTT
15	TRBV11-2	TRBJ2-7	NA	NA	CASSLGATGPYEQYF	TGTGCCAGCAGCTTGGGGGCGACCGGCCCCTACGAGCAGTACTTC
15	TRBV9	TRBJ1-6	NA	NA	CASSSSPTGTSPLHF	TGTGCCAGCAGCTCCTCACCGACAGGAACTTCACCCCTCCACTTT
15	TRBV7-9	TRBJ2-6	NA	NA	CASSLDRLGANVLTF	TGTGCCAGCAGCCTCGATCGATTGGGGGCCAACGTCCTGACTTTC
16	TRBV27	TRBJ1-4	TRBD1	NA	CASSLGGRDRGGKLFF	TGTGCCAGCAGTTTAGGGGGCCGGGACAGGGGCGGAAAACTGTTTTTT
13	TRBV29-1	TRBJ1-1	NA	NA	CSVTDRLNTEAFF	TGCAGCGTTACCGACAGGTTGAACACTGAAGCTTTCTTT
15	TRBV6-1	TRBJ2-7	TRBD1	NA	CASSASGGALYEQYF	TGTGCCAGCAGCGCCTCAGGGGGTGCCCTCTACGAGCAGTACTTC
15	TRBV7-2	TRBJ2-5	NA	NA	CASSLTRWDPETQYF	TGTGCCAGCAGCCTAACCAGGTGGGACCCAGAGACCCAGTACTTC
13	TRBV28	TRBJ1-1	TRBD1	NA	CASSLGQDLEAFF	TGTGCCAGCAGTTTAGGACAGGATCTTGAAGCTTTCTTT
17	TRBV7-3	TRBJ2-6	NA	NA	CASSLETWASGANVLTF	TGTGCCAGCAGCTTAGAGACGTGGGCCTCGGGGGCCAACGTCCTGACTTTC
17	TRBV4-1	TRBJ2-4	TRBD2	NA	CASSQIGTSGSKNIQYF	TGCGCCAGCAGCCAGATTGGGACTAGCGGATCCAAAAACATTCAGTACTTC
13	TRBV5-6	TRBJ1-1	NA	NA	CASSLAGGQRSLF	TGTGCCAGCAGCTTGGCGGGCGGACAGAGGTCCCTATTT
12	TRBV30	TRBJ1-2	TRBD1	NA	CAWSWTGDGYTF	TGTGCCTGGAGTTGGACAGGGGATGGCTACACCTTC
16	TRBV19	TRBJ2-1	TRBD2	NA	CASTVGGGLQVDEQFF	TGTGCCAGTACCGTAGGCGGGGGGCTCCAGGTCGATGAGCAGTTCTTC
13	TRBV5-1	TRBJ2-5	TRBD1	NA	CASSARGLETQYF	TGCGCCAGCAGCGCCAGGGGGCTAGAGACCCAGTACTTC
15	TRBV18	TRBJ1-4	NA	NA	CASSLAGTANEKLFF	TGTGCCAGCTCACTAGCAGGGACCGCTAATGAAAAACTGTTTTTT
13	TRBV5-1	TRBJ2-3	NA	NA	CASSPVATDTQYF	TGCGCCAGCAGCCCGGTGGCCACAGATACGCAGTATTTT
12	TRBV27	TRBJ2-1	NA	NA	CASSIIRGEQFF	TGTGCCAGCAGTATCATTAGGGGTGAGCAGTTCTTC
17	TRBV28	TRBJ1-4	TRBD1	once	CASSQPEGGQGFEKLFF	TGTGCCAGCAGTCAGCCCGAGGGGGGACAGGGTTTTGAAAAACTGTTTTTT
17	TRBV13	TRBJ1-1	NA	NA	CASSSLGREGVNTEAFF	TGTGCCAGCAGCTCTCTAGGACGGGAGGGCGTGAACACTGAAGCTTTCTTT
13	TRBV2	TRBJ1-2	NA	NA	CASSEGAPGGYTF	TGTGCCAGCAGTGAAGGTGCCCCAGGTGGCTACACCTTC
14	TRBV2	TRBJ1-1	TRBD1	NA	CASSEQGGNTEAFF	TGTGCCAGCAGTGAACAGGGGGGGAACACTGAAGCTTTCTTT
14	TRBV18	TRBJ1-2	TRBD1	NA	CASSLDRDHYGYTF	TGTGCCAGCTCACTAGACAGGGACCACTATGGCTACACCTTC
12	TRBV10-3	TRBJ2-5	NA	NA	CAISVTSETQYF	TGTGCCATCAGTGTAACTAGCGAGACCCAGTACTTC
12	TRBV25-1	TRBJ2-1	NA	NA	CASSEQGNEQFF	TGTGCCAGCAGTGAGCAGGGGAATGAGCAGTTCTTC
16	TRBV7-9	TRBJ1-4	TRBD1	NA	CASSSGQGRTNEKLFF	TGTGCCAGCAGCTCAGGACAGGGCAGGACTAATGAAAAACTGTTTTTT
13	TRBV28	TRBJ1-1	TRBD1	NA	CASSTGQDTEAFF	TGTGCCAGCAGTACCGGACAGGACACTGAAGCTTTCTTT
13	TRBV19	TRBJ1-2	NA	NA	CASSWESNYGYTF	TGTGCCAGTAGTTGGGAATCTAACTATGGCTACACCTTC